This T cell receptor (beta chain) emerged from a study of shared clonotypes between healthy human individuals. The DNA input per sorted-subset replicate PCR was about 0.2 ug, corresponding to tens of thousands of T cell genomes. Sequencing was performed with immunoSEQ multiplex PCR; in TCRdb, only in-frame clones are kept and a portion is missing. The table records around 510,000 clones, about 96% of them present only once. Regarding the study as a whole: Generation probability values for non-shared clonotypes were lower than those for clonotypes shared by all four donors.

The study enrolled healthy HIV-negative adults without recent acute infections or vaccinations as donors. Remarks on this clone: Its antigen is not identified.

V lost 1 base to trimming and J lost 5 bases, with 15 bases between them. Germline CDR1 and CDR2: KGHSH and LQKENI. CDR3 length: 15 amino acids. The genes are TRBV18 and TRBJ2-7, with a possible D match to TRBD2 (6 bases). The source of this sequence is a woman in her 30s in good health. The sequenced sample was naive CD4+ T cells sorted from blood. Subset noted: CD45RA+ positively selected. CDR3 nucleotide sequence: TGTGCCAGCTCACCACGGGGGGTGATGGGGGACGAGCAGTACTTC. Protein product: CASSPRGVMGDEQYF.